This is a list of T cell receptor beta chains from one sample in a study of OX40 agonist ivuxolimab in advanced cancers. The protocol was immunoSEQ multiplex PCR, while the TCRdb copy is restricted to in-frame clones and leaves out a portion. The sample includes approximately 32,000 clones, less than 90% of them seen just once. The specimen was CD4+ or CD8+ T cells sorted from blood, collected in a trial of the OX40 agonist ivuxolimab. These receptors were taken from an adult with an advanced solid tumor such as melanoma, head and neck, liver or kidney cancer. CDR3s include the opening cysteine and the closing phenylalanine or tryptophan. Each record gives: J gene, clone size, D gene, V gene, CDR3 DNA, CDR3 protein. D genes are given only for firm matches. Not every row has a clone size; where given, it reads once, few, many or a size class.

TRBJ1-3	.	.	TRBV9	TGTGCCAGCAGCTCAGGGGACGGCTCTGGAAACACCATATATTTT	CASSSGDGSGNTIYF
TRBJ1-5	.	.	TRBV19	TGTGCCAGTAGTTCCTCCAGGGACCATACGAATCAGCCCCAGCATTTT	CASSSSRDHTNQPQHF
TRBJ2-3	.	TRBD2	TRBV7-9	TGTGCCAGCAGCTTTAGGTCTAGCGGGTCGGCAGATACGCAGTATTTT	CASSFRSSGSADTQYF
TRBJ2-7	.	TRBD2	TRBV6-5	TGTGCCAGCACCCCGGGCGGGGGGTCCTACGAGCAGTACTTC	CASTPGGGSYEQYF
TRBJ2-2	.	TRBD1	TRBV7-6	TGTGCCAGCAGCTTACTTGGGACAGGGGATTATACCGGGGAGCTGTTTTTT	CASSLLGTGDYTGELFF
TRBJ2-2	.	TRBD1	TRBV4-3	TGCGCCAGCAGCCCGGGGACAGGGGGAATCACCGGGGAGCTGTTTTTT	CASSPGTGGITGELFF
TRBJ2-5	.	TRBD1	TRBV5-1	TGCGCCAGCAGCTTGACAGGGGGCATGGAGACCCAGTACTTC	CASSLTGGMETQYF
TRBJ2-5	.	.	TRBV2	TGTGCCAGCAGTGAAGTCGTCGGGGGCGGGGAGACCCAGTACTTC	CASSEVVGGGETQYF
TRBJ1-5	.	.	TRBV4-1	TGCGCCAGCAGCCAGACCAGCACCGGTCAGCCCCAGCATTTT	CASSQTSTGQPQHF
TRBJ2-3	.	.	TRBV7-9	TGTGCCAGCAGCTTAGCGGACTTTAGCACAGATACGCAGTATTTT	CASSLADFSTDTQYF
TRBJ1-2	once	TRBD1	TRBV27	TGTGCCAGCAGTGCAGGGGGCGGCTATGGCTACACCTTC	CASSAGGGYGYTF
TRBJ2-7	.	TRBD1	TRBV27	TGTGCCAGCAGTAACAGGGACAGGTCCTACGAGCAGTACTTC	CASSNRDRSYEQYF
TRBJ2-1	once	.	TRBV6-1	TGTGCCAGCAGTGAAAAGGGATTTCGGGAGCAGTTCTTC	CASSEKGFREQFF
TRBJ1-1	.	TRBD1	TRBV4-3	TGCGCCAGCAGCCAAGAGCCGGGACAGGGGATGAACACTGAAGCTTTCTTT	CASSQEPGQGMNTEAFF
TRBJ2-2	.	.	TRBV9	TGTGCCAGCAGCGCGAACACCGGGGAGCTGTTTTTT	CASSANTGELFF
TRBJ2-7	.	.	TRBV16	TGTGCCAGCAGCCACGCGGGGTACGAGCAGTACTTC	CASSHAGYEQYF
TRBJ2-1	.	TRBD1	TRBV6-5	TGTGCCAGCAGTTACGGACAGGCTGGCAATGAGCAGTTCTTC	CASSYGQAGNEQFF
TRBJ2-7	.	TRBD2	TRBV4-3	TGCGCCAGCAGCCAAGGACTAGCGGGGGTATACGAGCAGTACTTC	CASSQGLAGVYEQYF
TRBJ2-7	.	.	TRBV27	TGTGCCAGCAGCCGGGACGCCTCCTACGAGCAGTACTTC	CASSRDASYEQYF
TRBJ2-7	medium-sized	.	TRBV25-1	TGTGCCAGCAGTGACTCCTACGAGCAGTACTTC	CASSDSYEQYF
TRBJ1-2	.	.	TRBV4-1	TGCGCCAGCAGCCAAGTAGTAGGACAGCCGGGCTATGGCTACACCTTC	CASSQVVGQPGYGYTF
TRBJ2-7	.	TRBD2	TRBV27	TGTGCCAGCATGGGGCGGGAGGGGCAGTACTTC	CASMGREGQYF
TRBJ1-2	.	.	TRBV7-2	TGTGCCAGCAGCCAACGAGACTCCCGGCAAGCCTTCTATGGCTACACCTTC	CASSQRDSRQAFYGYTF
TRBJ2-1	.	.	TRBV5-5	TGTGCCAGCCTTCGAAGGACTACAGGGAATGAGCAGTTCTTC	CASLRRTTGNEQFF
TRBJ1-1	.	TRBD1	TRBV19	TGTGCCAGTAGTATCGACAGGGGAGTTGAAGCTTTCTTT	CASSIDRGVEAFF
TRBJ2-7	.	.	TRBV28	TGTGCCAGCAGCTGGGACACCTTCACCTACGAGCAGTACTTC	CASSWDTFTYEQYF
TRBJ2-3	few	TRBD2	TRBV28	TGTGCCAGCAGTTTATGGGGCGGGAGGGCAGATACGCAGTATTTT	CASSLWGGRADTQYF
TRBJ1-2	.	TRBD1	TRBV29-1	TGCAGCGTTGAAGATGCCCAGGGGGAGGTCTATGGCTACACCTTC	CSVEDAQGEVYGYTF
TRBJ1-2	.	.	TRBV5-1	TGCGCCAGCAGCCGTTCGTACAGAACAGATGGCTACACCTTC	CASSRSYRTDGYTF
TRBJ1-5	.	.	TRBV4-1	TGCGCCAGCAGCCGCCCCGACGGGTACAATCAGCCCCAGCATTTT	CASSRPDGYNQPQHF
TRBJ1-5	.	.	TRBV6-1	TGTGCCAGCAGTGGCTGGGGGCGCGGGCAGCCCCAGCATTTT	CASSGWGRGQPQHF
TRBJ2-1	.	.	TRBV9	TGTGCCAGCAGCGTCACTAATGAGCAGTTCTTC	CASSVTNEQFF
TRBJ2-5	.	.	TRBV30	TGTGCCTGGAGCGACGAGGCGGGAGAGACCCAGTACTTC	CAWSDEAGETQYF
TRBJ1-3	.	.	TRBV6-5	TGTGCCAGCAGTTATCCGGGGCCCTCTGGAAACACCATATATTTT	CASSYPGPSGNTIYF
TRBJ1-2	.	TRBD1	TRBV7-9	TGTGCCAGCGCCGTGGAGGGGGCTCATGGCTACACCTTC	CASAVEGAHGYTF
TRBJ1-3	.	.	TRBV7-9	TGTGCCAGCAGCTTAGGGGGATCTGGAAACACCATATATTTT	CASSLGGSGNTIYF
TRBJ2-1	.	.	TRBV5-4	TGTGCCAGCAGCTCCGAACAGGGCCTCAATGAGCAGTTCTTC	CASSSEQGLNEQFF
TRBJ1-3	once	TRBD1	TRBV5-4	TGTGCCAGCAGCCCCGGGCCCGGGACAGGGACTGGAAACACCATATATTTT	CASSPGPGTGTGNTIYF
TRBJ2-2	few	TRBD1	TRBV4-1	TGCGCCAGCAGCCAAGATCGACAGGGTCGGCTGTTTTTT	CASSQDRQGRLFF
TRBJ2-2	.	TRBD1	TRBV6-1	TGTGCCAGCAGTGCCCCTGGGACAGGGAACACCGGGGAGCTGTTTTTT	CASSAPGTGNTGELFF
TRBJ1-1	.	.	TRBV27	TGTGCCAGCACCCAGGGCACTGAAGCTTTCTTT	CASTQGTEAFF
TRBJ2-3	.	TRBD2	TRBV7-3	TGTGCCAGCAGCTCAACTAGCGGGAACACAGATACGCAGTATTTT	CASSSTSGNTDTQYF
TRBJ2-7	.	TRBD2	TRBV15	TGTGCCACCAGCAGAGACGGCAATGGAGTAGCGGGCGACTACGAGCAGTACTTC	CATSRDGNGVAGDYEQYF
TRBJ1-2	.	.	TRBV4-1	TGCGCCAGCAGCCAAGGGAACTATGGCTACACCTTC	CASSQGNYGYTF
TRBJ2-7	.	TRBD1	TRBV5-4	TGTGCCAGCAGCTTACCGGGACAGGGCTCCTACGAGCAGTACTTC	CASSLPGQGSYEQYF
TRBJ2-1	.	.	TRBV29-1	TGCAGCGTTGTAGCAGGGGACTCCTACAATGAGCAGTTCTTC	CSVVAGDSYNEQFF
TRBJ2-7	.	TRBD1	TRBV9	TGTGCCAGCAGCCCCGAGGGAAGGGGGCCCGACGAGCAGTACTTC	CASSPEGRGPDEQYF
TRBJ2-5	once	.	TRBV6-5	TGTGCCAGCAGTCCCTCCTCCGGGACCTTGGAGACCCAGTACTTC	CASSPSSGTLETQYF
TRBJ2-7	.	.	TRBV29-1	TGCAGCGTTGAAGAGGGGGACTCCCAGGCCGAGCAGTACTTC	CSVEEGDSQAEQYF
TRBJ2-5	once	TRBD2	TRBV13	TGTGCCAGCAGCTCTGTTTTAGCGGGGGAGACCCAGTACTTC	CASSSVLAGETQYF
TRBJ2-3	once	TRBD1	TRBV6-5	TGTGCCAGCAGTTACTCCCCCAGGGGGCACGCAGATACGCAGTATTTT	CASSYSPRGHADTQYF
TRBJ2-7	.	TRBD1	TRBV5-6	TGTGCCAGCAGGTTGGGACAAGCCGGGACAGGGTATCTCTACGAGCAGTACTTC	CASRLGQAGTGYLYEQYF
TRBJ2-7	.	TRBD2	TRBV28	TGTGCCAGCAGGCCGGGACTAGCGGGAGGGCCCTCAAACGAGCAGTACTTC	CASRPGLAGGPSNEQYF
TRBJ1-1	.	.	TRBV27	TGTGCCAGCACCCGGGGGGGTTTCATGAACACTGAAGCTTTCTTT	CASTRGGFMNTEAFF
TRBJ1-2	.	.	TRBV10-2	TGCGCCAGCAGCCACCGGGACACCACCTATGGCTACACCTTC	CASSHRDTTYGYTF
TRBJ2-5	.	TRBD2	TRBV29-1	TGCAGTGGAAAAGCGGGAGTTCCCCCGAGGAGTCCAGAGACCCAGTACTTC	CSGKAGVPPRSPETQYF
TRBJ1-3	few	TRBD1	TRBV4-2	TGTGCCAGCAGCCATTACCCGGGACAGGGTGGAAACACCATATATTTT	CASSHYPGQGGNTIYF
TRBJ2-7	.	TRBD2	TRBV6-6	TGTGCCAGCAGTTACTCCCCTAGCGGGATCTACGAGCAGTACTTC	CASSYSPSGIYEQYF